A selection of T cell receptor beta chains follows, all from one sample in a study of T cell repertoires in cytomegalovirus infection. TCRdb used MiXCR to reprocess the reads, holding one entry per CDR3 protein. Altogether about 680,000 distinct CDR3 sequences are present, roughly 26% being singletons, with the ten largest covering 8%. Material: CD8+ T cells from PBMCs. These TCRs come from a human donor in good health (CMV status not recorded). Some clones in this sample may be carry-over from other donors' samples. Both conserved end residues are part of each CDR3. A D gene is named only where the DNA matches it firmly. Size values are once, few and many counts, or a class for expanded clones, and some rows have none.

V	J	D	size	CDR3	DNA
TRBV12-3/TRBV12-4	TRBJ2-5	-	few	CASVAEMWETQYF	TGTGCCAGCGTAGCCGAAATGTGGGAGACCCAGTACTTC
TRBV28	TRBJ1-1	-	few	CASSPLEGPLFEAFF	TGTGCCAGCAGCCCTCTTGAGGGCCCGCTTTTTGAAGCTTTCTTT
TRBV25-1	TRBJ2-1	-	few	CASRKDIEPYNEQFF	TGTGCCAGCAGAAAAGACATTGAGCCCTACAATGAGCAGTTCTTC
TRBV7-9	TRBJ1-5	-	many	CASSSLGGYQPQHF	TGTGCCAGCAGCTCATTGGGGGGCTACCAGCCCCAGCATTTT
TRBV19	TRBJ1-1	-	-	CASSIAGYTTEAFF	TGTGCCAGTAGTATAGCAGGGTATACCACTGAAGCTTTCTTT
TRBV24-1	TRBJ1-1	-	-	CATSDSVEAFF	TGTGCCACCAGTGATTCGGTTGAAGCTTTCTTT
TRBV12-3/TRBV12-4	TRBJ1-2	-	many	CASRGAPDGYTF	TGTGCCAGCAGGGGGGCGCCGGATGGCTACACCTTC
TRBV7-8	TRBJ2-5	TRBD2	many	CASSPRLAGVQETQYF	TGTGCCAGCAGCCCGCGACTAGCGGGGGTACAAGAGACCCAGTACTTC
TRBV7-9	TRBJ2-7	TRBD1	few	CASSWDRGNHEQYF	TGTGCCAGCAGCTGGGACAGGGGGAACCACGAGCAGTACTTC
TRBV7-9	TRBJ2-7	-	many	CASSPTQTGLAFSYEQYF	TGTGCCAGCAGCCCAACCCAGACAGGCCTAGCCTTCTCCTACGAGCAGTACTTC
TRBV5-5	TRBJ2-2	-	-	CASSWHRATGELFF	TGTGCCAGCAGTTGGCATAGGGCCACCGGGGAGCTGTTTTTT
TRBV14	TRBJ2-5	-	-	CASSQKEAQETQYF	TGTGCCAGCAGCCAAAAGGAGGCCCAAGAGACCCAGTACTTC
TRBV11-2	TRBJ2-6	-	many	CASTIAGANVLTF	TGTGCCAGCACCATCGCTGGGGCCAACGTCCTGACTTTC
TRBV7-6	TRBJ2-1	TRBD2	-	CASSHRLAGGTKVSYNEQFF	TGTGCCAGCAGTCACCGACTAGCGGGGGGGACTAAGGTCTCCTACAATGAGCAGTTCTTC
TRBV5-4	TRBJ1-1	-	few	CASSPLQKGPNTEAFF	TGTGCCAGCAGCCCGCTACAGAAGGGGCCGAACACTGAAGCTTTCTTT
TRBV7-8	TRBJ2-1	TRBD1	few	CASRPKTGARDEQFF	TGTGCCAGCAGACCTAAAACAGGGGCGCGCGATGAGCAGTTCTTC
TRBV12-5	TRBJ2-7	-	few	CASGGGFTGDEQYF	TGTGCTAGTGGCGGGGGTTTTACCGGGGACGAGCAGTACTTC
TRBV10-3	TRBJ2-2	-	-	CAILRTVKNTGELFF	TGTGCCATCCTACGGACGGTGAAGAACACCGGGGAGCTGTTTTTT
TRBV4-1	TRBJ2-3	-	few	CASSQGPPPSTDTQYF	TGCGCCAGCAGCCAAGGACCTCCCCCCAGCACAGATACGCAGTATTTT
TRBV25-1	TRBJ2-2	-	-	CASSDPRNLGDGGPFTGELFF	TGTGCCAGCAGTGACCCTCGGAACCTTGGGGACGGGGGGCCCTTCACCGGGGAGCTGTTTTTT
TRBV28	TRBJ1-1	-	many	CASSLLKGRTEAFF	TGTGCCAGCAGTTTATTGAAGGGACGCACTGAAGCTTTCTTT
TRBV9	TRBJ2-1	-	-	CASSVSSSSYNEQFF	TGTGCCAGCAGCGTATCCTCGAGCTCCTACAATGAGCAGTTCTTC
TRBV7-8	TRBJ2-3	-	few	CASQRELGPSTDTQYF	TGTGCCAGCCAGAGGGAGCTAGGACCCAGCACAGATACGCAGTATTTT
TRBV6-1	TRBJ2-1	TRBD1	-	CASRDSTGINEQFF	TGTGCCAGCAGGGATTCGACAGGGATCAATGAGCAGTTCTTC
TRBV19	TRBJ2-2	TRBD2	-	CASSIAGGPGGELFF	TGTGCCAGTAGTATAGCGGGGGGGCCAGGCGGGGAGCTGTTTTTT
TRBV12-3/TRBV12-4	TRBJ2-1	-	-	CASGQGLEQFF	TGTGCCAGCGGTCAGGGTCTTGAGCAGTTCTTC
TRBV7-4	TRBJ1-2	-	-	CASSSRAGYTF	TGTGCCAGCAGCTCCCGGGCGGGCTACACCTTC
TRBV14	TRBJ2-2	-	-	CASSPYLSGVRTGELFF	TGTGCCAGCAGCCCATATTTGTCGGGGGTTCGCACCGGGGAGCTGTTTTTT
TRBV20-1	TRBJ2-5	TRBD2	-	CSARDSTSGTVYATQYF	TGCAGTGCTAGAGATTCGACTAGCGGGACCGTTTACGCGACCCAGTACTTC
TRBV11-1	TRBJ2-3	-	many	CASSLSGATDTQYF	TGTGCCAGCAGCTTATCGGGGGCCACAGATACGCAGTATTTT
TRBV7-8	TRBJ2-7	-	many	CASSPSGVSSYEQYF	TGTGCCAGCAGCCCATCGGGGGTGAGCTCCTACGAGCAGTACTTC
TRBV20-1	TRBJ2-2	-	-	CSATDSTGELFF	TGCAGTGCTACTGACTCCACCGGGGAGCTGTTTTTT
TRBV10-2	TRBJ1-5	-	few	CASSESGSGGNQPQHF	TGCGCCAGCAGTGAGTCGGGGAGCGGCGGCAATCAGCCCCAGCATTTT
TRBV27	TRBJ2-1	-	few	CASSVTAYNEQFF	TGTGCCAGCAGTGTAACGGCATACAATGAGCAGTTCTTC
TRBV7-9	TRBJ2-1	TRBD2	few	CASRGPGGSSYNEQFF	TGTGCCAGCAGGGGCCCCGGGGGGAGCTCCTACAATGAGCAGTTCTTC
TRBV2	TRBJ1-2	-	few	CASYGGAYGYTF	TGTGCCAGCTATGGGGGCGCCTATGGCTACACCTTC
TRBV29-1	TRBJ1-4	-	-	CSVEGGTMGEKLFF	TGCAGCGTTGAAGGGGGAACAATGGGGGAAAAACTGTTTTTT
TRBV7-9	TRBJ2-1	-	many	CASSLVVYNEQFF	TGTGCCAGCAGCTTAGTGGTCTACAATGAGCAGTTCTTC
TRBV6-5	TRBJ2-2	-	-	CASSYSVGHSAGELFF	TGTGCCAGCAGTTACAGCGTTGGACACAGCGCCGGGGAGCTGTTTTTT
TRBV13	TRBJ1-4	-	-	CASSSGAATNEKLFF	TGTGCCAGCAGCTCAGGAGCCGCAACTAATGAAAAACTGTTTTTT
TRBV7-8	TRBJ2-5	-	many	CASSLELQETQYF	TGTGCCAGCAGCCTAGAGCTTCAAGAGACCCAGTACTTC
TRBV7-2	TRBJ2-3	-	few	CASSLGGLNTQYF	TGTGCCAGCAGCTTAGGAGGGCTGAATACGCAGTATTTT
TRBV7-8	TRBJ2-1	TRBD1	many	CASSLFQGAHEQFF	TGTGCCAGCAGCTTATTCCAGGGGGCCCATGAGCAGTTCTTC
TRBV29-1	TRBJ2-7	TRBD1	-	CSVEEGGQGEEQYF	TGCAGCGTTGAAGAAGGGGGACAGGGAGAAGAGCAGTACTTC
TRBV6-5	TRBJ2-1	TRBD1	-	CASSLTGGLTNEQFF	TGTGCCAGCAGTTTGACAGGGGGCTTAACAAATGAGCAGTTCTTC
TRBV7-6	TRBJ2-1	-	many	CASSKQSYNEQFF	TGTGCCAGCAGCAAACAGAGCTACAATGAGCAGTTCTTC
TRBV5-1	TRBJ2-7	-	-	CASSLVRGSEQYF	TGCGCCAGCAGCTTGGTGAGGGGAAGCGAGCAGTACTTC
TRBV5-5	TRBJ2-2	-	-	CASSLPGHGRTGELFF	TGTGCCAGCAGCTTGCCGGGACACGGGAGGACCGGGGAGCTGTTTTTT
TRBV20-1	TRBJ1-2	TRBD1	few	CSVGQGNYGYTF	TGCAGCGTGGGACAGGGGAACTATGGCTACACCTTC
TRBV28	TRBJ2-6	-	many	CASRQDSGANVLTF	TGTGCCAGCAGGCAGGACTCTGGGGCCAACGTCCTGACTTTC
TRBV7-8	TRBJ2-1	-	many	CASSLGPAYNEQFF	TGTGCCAGCAGCTTAGGGCCGGCCTACAATGAGCAGTTCTTC
TRBV6-5	TRBJ2-1	-	few	CASRMGGLPHNEQFF	TGTGCCAGCAGGATGGGGGGGCTCCCTCACAATGAGCAGTTCTTC
TRBV7-9	TRBJ1-6	-	-	CASSLESNSPLHF	TGTGCCAGCAGCTTGGAGAGTAATTCACCCCTCCACTTT
TRBV14	TRBJ2-4	-	-	CASSLRTAAKNIQYF	TGTGCCAGCAGCCTCCGGACAGCGGCCAAAAACATTCAGTACTTC
TRBV20-1	TRBJ2-3	-	-	CSAGQNTQYF	TGCAGTGCTGGACAGAATACGCAGTATTTT
TRBV20-1	TRBJ2-1	-	-	CSAQGRDSYNEQFF	TGCAGTGCTCAAGGGCGAGACTCCTACAATGAGCAGTTCTTC
TRBV7-9	TRBJ2-1	-	-	CASSPDGTYNEQFF	TGTGCCAGCAGCCCGGACGGGACCTACAATGAGCAGTTCTTC
TRBV7-2	TRBJ2-7	-	many	CASSMDPYEQYF	TGTGCCAGCAGCATGGACCCCTACGAGCAGTACTTC
TRBV6-2/TRBV6-3	TRBJ2-5	TRBD1	-	CASSYSRTGGAYQETQYF	TGTGCCAGCAGTTATAGCCGTACAGGGGGAGCGTACCAAGAGACCCAGTACTTC